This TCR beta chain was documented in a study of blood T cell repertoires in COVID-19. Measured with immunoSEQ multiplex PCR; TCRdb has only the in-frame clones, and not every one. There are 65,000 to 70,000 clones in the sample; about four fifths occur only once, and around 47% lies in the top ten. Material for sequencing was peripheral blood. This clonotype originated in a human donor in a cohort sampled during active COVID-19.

The CDR3 DNA reads as TGCGCCAGCAGACTTAGGGGAGGCTCCGAGACCCAGTACTTC. This gives the protein CASRLRGGSETQYF. The chain carries TRBV5-1 and TRBJ2-5, with D possibly being TRBD2 (6 bases). V gave up 5 bases and J gave up 5 bases, with 16 bases separating them. The germline V gene encodes CDR1 SGHRS and CDR2 YFSETQ. CDR3 length: 14 residues.